The T cell receptor (beta chain) under discussion was sequenced for a study of blood T cell repertoires in COVID-19. Overall study: Sample material is recorded as cDNA or gDNA derived from T cells, B-cell-depleted T cells, or PBMCs.

The protocol was immunoSEQ multiplex PCR, while the TCRdb copy is restricted to in-frame clones and leaves out a portion. The sample lists 200,000 or so clones, about 91% seen once, with approximately 2.1% in the top ten. Trimming took 0 bases from V and 4 from J, leaving 6 bases between them. The CDR3 runs to 13 residues. Germline V gene sequence: CDR1 SGHTA, CDR2 FQGNSA. The sequence derives from a woman in her 40s with acute COVID-19. Material: PBMCs or T cells enriched from blood (not recorded which). The rearrangement joins TRBV7-2 to TRBJ2-5; weak D call: TRBD1 (6 bases). The CDR3 region is CASSLARGETQYF. The CDR3, as DNA: TGTGCCAGCAGCTTAGCCAGGGGAGAGACCCAGTACTTC.